This T cell receptor (beta chain) originates from a study of OX40 agonist ivuxolimab in advanced cancers. The CDR3 runs 14 residues. Trimming took 4 bases from V and 2 from J, leaving 9 bases between them. Germline-derived CDR1 and CDR2 are MNHEY and SVGAGI. Data came from immunoSEQ multiplex PCR; TCRdb stores just in-frame clones and leaves some out. Altogether roughly 100,000 clones are present, roughly 89% being singletons, with the ten largest covering under 2%. The clonotype comes from an adult with an advanced solid tumor such as melanoma, head and neck, liver or kidney cancer. This chain uses TRBV6-5 with TRBJ1-3; TRBD1 might be the D (6 bases). The sequenced sample was CD4+ or CD8+ T cells sorted from blood, obtained in a trial of the OX40 agonist ivuxolimab. CDR3 nucleotides: TGTGCCAGCAGTTCAGGGGTGCCTGGAAACACCATATATTTT. Amino acid sequence: CASSSGVPGNTIYF.